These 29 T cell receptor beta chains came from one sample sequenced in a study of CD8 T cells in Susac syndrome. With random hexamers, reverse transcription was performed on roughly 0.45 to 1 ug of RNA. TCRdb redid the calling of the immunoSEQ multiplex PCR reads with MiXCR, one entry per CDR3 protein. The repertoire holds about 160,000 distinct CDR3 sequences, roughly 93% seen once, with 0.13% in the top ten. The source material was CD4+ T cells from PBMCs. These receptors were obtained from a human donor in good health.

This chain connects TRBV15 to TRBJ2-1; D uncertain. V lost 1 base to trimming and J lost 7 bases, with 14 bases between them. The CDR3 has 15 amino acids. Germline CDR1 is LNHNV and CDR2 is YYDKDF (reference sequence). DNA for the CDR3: TGTGCCACCAGCAGAGCGCCTCAACATCGGAATGAGCAGTTCTTC. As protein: CATSRAPQHRNEQFF.

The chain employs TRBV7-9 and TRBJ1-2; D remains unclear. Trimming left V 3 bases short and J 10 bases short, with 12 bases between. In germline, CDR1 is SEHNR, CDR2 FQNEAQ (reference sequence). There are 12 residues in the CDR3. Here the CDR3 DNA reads TGTGCCAGCAGCTTTTTACCTGATGTCTACACCTTC. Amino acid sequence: CASSFLPDVYTF. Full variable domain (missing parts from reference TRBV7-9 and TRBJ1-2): DTGVSQNPRHKITKRGQNVTFRCDPISEHNRLYWYRQTLGQGPEFLTYFQNEAQLEKSRLLSDRFSAERPKGSFSTLEIQRTEQGDSAMYLCASSFLPDVYTFGSGTRLTVV.

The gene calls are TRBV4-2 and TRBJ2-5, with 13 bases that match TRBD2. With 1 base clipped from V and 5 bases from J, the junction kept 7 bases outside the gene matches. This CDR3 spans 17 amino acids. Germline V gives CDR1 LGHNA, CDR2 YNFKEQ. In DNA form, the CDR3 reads TGTGCCAGCAGCCAAGGAACTAGCGGGGGGGCCGGTGAGACCCAGTACTTC. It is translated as CASSQGTSGGAGETQYF.

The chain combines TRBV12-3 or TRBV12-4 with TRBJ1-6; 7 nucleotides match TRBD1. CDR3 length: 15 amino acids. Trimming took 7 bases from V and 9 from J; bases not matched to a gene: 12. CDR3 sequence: CASTPGGTVGSPLHF. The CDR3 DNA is TGTGCCAGCACCCCCGGTGGGACAGTTGGTTCACCCCTCCACTTT.

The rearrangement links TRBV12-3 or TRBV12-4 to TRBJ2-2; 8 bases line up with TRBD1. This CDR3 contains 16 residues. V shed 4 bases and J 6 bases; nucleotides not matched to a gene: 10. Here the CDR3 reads CASSSGTGFFSGELFF. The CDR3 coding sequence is TGTGCCAGCAGTTCCGGGACAGGTTTCTTCTCCGGGGAGCTGTTTTTT.

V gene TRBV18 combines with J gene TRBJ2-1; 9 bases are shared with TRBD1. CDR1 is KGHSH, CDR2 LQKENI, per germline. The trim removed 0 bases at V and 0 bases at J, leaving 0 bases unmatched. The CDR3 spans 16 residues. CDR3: CASSPPTGGSYNEQFF. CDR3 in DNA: TGTGCCAGCTCACCACCGACAGGGGGCTCCTACAATGAGCAGTTCTTC.

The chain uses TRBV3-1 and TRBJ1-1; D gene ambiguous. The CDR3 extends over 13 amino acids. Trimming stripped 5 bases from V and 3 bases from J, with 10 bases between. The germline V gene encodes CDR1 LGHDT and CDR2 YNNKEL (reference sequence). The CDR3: CASSKRGDTEAFF. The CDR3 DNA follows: TGTGCCAGCAGCAAGAGAGGAGACACTGAAGCTTTCTTT.

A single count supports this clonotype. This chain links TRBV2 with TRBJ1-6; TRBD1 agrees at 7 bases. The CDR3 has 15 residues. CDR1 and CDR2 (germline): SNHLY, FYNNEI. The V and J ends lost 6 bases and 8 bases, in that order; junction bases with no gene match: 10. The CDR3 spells CASRTIRDSYSPLHF. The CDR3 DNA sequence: TGTGCCAGCAGAACGATCCGGGACAGCTATTCACCCCTCCACTTT.

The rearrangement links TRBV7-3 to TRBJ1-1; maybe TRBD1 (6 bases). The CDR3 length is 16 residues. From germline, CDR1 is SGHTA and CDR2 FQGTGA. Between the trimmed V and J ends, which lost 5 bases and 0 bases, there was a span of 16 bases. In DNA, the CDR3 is TGTGCCAGCAGCGCCTCAAGACAGGCGATGAACACTGAAGCTTTCTTT. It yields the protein CASSASRQAMNTEAFF.

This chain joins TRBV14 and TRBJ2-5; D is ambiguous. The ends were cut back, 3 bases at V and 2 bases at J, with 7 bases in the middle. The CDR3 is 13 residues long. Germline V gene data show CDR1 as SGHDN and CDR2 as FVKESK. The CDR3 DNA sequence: TGTGCCAGCAGCCAGCAGGTACAAGAGACCCAGTACTTC. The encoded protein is CASSQQVQETQYF. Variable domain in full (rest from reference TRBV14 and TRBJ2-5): EAGVTQFPSHSVIEKGQTVTLRCDPISGHDNLYWYRRVMGKEIKFLLHFVKESKQDESGMPNNRFLAERTGGTYSTLKVQPAELEDSGVYFCASSQQVQETQYFGPGTRLLVL.

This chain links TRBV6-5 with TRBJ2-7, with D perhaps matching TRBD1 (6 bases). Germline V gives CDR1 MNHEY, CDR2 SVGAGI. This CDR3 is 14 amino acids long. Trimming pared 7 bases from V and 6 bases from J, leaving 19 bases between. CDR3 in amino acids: CASTRTVEAGEQYF. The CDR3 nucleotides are TGTGCCAGCACCCGGACAGTTGAGGCTGGCGAGCAGTACTTC.

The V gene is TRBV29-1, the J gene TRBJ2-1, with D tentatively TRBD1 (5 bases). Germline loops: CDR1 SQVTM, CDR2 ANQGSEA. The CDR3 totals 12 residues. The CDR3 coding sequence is TGCAGGATCGTACAGGCCGACAATGAGCAGTTCTTC. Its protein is CRIVQADNEQFF.

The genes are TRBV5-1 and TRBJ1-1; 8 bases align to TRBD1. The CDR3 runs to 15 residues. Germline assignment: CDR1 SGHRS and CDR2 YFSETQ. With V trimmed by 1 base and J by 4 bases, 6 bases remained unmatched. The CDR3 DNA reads TGCGCCAGCAGCTTGACAGGGGGGGAAGGCACTGAAGCTTTCTTT. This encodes CASSLTGGEGTEAFF. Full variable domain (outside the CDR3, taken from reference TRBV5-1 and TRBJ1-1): KAGVTQTPRYLIKTRGQQVTLSCSPISGHRSVSWYQQTPGQGLQFLFEYFSETQRNKGNFPGRFSGRQFSNSRSEMNVSTLELGDSALYLCASSLTGGEGTEAFFGQGTRLTVV.

The CDR3 coding sequence is TGTGCCAGCAGCGGGACAGGGACCTACGAGCAGTACTTC. Translation gives CASSGTGTYEQYF. The chain combines TRBV5-8 with TRBJ2-7; 9 bases are shared with TRBD1. With V trimmed by 4 bases and J by 2 bases, 1 base remained unmatched. The CDR3 consists of 13 residues. The germline gives CDR1 SGHTS, CDR2 YDEGEE.

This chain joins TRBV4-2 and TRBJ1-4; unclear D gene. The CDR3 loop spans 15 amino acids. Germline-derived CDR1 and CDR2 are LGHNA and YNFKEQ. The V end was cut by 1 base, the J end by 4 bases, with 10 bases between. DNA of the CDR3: TGTGCCAGCAGCCAAGGATCCGGGGATAATGAAAAACTGTTTTTT. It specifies CASSQGSGDNEKLFF.

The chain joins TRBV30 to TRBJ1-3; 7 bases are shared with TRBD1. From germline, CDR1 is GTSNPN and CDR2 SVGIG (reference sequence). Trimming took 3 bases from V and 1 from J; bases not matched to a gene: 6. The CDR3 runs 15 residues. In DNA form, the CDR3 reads TGTGCCTGGAGACACGGGACAGCTTCTGGAAACACCATATATTTT. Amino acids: CAWRHGTASGNTIYF.

The CDR3 region is CSVRNGGSNQPQHF. CDR3 in DNA: TGCAGCGTTCGTAACGGGGGTAGCAATCAGCCCCAGCATTTT. This rearrangement joins TRBV29-1 to TRBJ1-5; possibly TRBD1 for D (5 bases). The V end was cut by 5 bases, the J end by 0 bases, with 11 bases between. Per the germline V gene, CDR1 is SQVTM and CDR2 is ANQGSEA. The CDR3 has 14 amino acids.

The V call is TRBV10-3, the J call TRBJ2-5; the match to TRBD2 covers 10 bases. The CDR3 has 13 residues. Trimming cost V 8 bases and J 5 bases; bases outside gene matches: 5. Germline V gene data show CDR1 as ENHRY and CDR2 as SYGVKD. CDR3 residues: CAIASGGIETQYF. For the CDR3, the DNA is TGTGCCATCGCTAGCGGGGGAATCGAGACCCAGTACTTC.

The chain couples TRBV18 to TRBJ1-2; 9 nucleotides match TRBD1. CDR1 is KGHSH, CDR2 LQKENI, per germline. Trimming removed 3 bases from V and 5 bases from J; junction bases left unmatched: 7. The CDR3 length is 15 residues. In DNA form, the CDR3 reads TGTGCCAGCTCACCCTACTCCGGGACAGGGTATGGCTACACCTTC. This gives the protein CASSPYSGTGYGYTF.

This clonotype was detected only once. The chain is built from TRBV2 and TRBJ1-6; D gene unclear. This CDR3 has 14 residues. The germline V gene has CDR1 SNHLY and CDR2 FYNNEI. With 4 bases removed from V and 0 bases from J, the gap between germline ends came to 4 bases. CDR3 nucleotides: TGTGCCAGCAGTGTCACCTCCTATAATTCACCCCTCCACTTT. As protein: CASSVTSYNSPLHF. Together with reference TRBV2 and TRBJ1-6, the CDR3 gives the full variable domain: EPEVTQTPSHQVTQMGQEVILRCVPISNHLYFYWYRQILGQKVEFLVSFYNNEISEKSEIFDDQFSVERPDGSNFTLKIRSTKLEDSAMYFCASSVTSYNSPLHFGNGTRLTVT.

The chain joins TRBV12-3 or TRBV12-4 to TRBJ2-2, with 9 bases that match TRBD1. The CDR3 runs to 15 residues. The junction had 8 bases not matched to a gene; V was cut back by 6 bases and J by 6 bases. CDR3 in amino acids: CASSWDRVYPGELFF. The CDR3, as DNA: TGTGCCAGCAGCTGGGACAGGGTATACCCCGGGGAGCTGTTTTTT.

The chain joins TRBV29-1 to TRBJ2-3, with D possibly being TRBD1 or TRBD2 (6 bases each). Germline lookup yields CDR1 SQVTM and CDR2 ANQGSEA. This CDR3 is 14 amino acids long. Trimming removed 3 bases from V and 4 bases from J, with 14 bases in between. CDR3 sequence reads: CSVEAPGAADTQYF. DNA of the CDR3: TGCAGCGTTGAGGCCCCGGGGGCGGCAGATACGCAGTATTTT.

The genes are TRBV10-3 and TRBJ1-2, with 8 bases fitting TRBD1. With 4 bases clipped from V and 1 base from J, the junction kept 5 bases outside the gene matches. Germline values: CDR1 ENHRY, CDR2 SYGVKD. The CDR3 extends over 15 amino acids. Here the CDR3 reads CAISVGQGGNYGYTF. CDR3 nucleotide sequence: TGTGCCATCAGTGTCGGACAGGGAGGTAACTATGGCTACACCTTC.

The CDR3 loop reads CASIQIQGNYGYTF. In DNA form, the CDR3 reads TGTGCCAGCATCCAGATACAGGGGAACTATGGCTACACCTTC. The rearrangement joins TRBV6-6 to TRBJ1-2; 7 bases agree with TRBD1. Germline CDR1 and CDR2: MNHNY and SVGAGI (reference sequence). The CDR3 extends over 14 amino acids. V lost 7 bases and J lost 2; bases outside the gene matches: 7.

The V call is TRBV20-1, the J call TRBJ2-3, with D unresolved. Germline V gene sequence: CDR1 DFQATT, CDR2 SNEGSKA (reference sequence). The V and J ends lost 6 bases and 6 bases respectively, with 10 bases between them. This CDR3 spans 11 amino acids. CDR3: CSALHGDTQYF. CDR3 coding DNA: TGCAGTGCCCTCCACGGGGATACGCAGTATTTT.

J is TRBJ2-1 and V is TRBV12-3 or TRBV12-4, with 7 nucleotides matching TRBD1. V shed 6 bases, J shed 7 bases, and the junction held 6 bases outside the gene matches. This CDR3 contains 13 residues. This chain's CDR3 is CASSRNRGNEQFF. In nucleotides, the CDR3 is TGTGCCAGCAGCCGAAACAGGGGAAATGAGCAGTTCTTC.

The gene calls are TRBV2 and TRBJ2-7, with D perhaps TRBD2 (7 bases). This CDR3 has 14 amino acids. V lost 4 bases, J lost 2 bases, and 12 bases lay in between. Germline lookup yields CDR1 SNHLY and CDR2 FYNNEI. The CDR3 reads CASSGRGLTYEQYF. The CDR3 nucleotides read TGTGCCAGCAGTGGGCGGGGGCTCACCTACGAGCAGTACTTC.

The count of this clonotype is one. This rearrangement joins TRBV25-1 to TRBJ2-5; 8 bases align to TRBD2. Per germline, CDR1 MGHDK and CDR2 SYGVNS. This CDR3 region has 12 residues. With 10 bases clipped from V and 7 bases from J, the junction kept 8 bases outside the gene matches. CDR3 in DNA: TGTGCCATCGGGGGGGGCTCCGGGACCCAGTACTTC. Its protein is CAIGGGSGTQYF.

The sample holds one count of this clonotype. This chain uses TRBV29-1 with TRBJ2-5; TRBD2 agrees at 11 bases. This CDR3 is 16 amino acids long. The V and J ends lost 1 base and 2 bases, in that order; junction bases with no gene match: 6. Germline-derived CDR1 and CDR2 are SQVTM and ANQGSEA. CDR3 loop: CSVEVGLAGGQETQYF. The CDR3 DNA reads TGCAGCGTTGAAGTGGGTCTAGCGGGGGGACAAGAGACCCAGTACTTC.